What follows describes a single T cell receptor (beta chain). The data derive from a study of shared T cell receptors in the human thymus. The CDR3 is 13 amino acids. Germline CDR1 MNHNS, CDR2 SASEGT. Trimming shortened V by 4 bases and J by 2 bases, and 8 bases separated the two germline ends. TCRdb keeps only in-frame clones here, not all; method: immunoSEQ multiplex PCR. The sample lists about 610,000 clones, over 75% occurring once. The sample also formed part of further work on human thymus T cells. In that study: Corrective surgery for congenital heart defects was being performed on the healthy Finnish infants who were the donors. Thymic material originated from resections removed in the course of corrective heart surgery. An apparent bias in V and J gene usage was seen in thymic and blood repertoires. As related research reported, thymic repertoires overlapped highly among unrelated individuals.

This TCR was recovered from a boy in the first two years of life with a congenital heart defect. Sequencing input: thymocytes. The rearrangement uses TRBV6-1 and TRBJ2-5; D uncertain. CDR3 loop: CASSGAIQETQYF. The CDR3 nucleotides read TGTGCCAGCAGTGGAGCTATACAAGAGACCCAGTACTTC.